This TCR beta chain was sequenced during a study of blood T cells in healthy people across ages. Study outcomes and limitations: Unsorted PBMC input precluded a conclusive naive versus antigen-experienced comparison.

A second roughly 7 to 11 cycle PCR used barcoded and J-beta primers. TCRdb reprocessed the 5' RACE reads with MiXCR, giving one entry per CDR3 protein. The data show hundreds of thousands of distinct CDR3 sequences, 58% seen once. CDR1 SGHRS and CDR2 YFSETQ come from the germline V gene. Germline trimming cut 4 bases from V and 5 bases from J; bases unmatched to any gene: 9. The CDR3 is 17 amino acids. Remarks on this clonotype: Its antigen remains unidentified.

This TCR derives from a man in his sixties in good health. The sample was blood. V is TRBV5-1 and J is TRBJ2-5, with 15 bases aligning to TRBD2. CDR3: CASSGWTSGGAVETQYF. Written as DNA, the CDR3 is TGCGCCAGCAGCGGCTGGACTAGCGGGGGGGCCGTTGAGACCCAGTACTTC.